Described below is a single T cell receptor (beta chain) sequence and its context. Its antigen is unknown. These data belong to a study of cytomegalovirus exposure and HLA in healthy donors. Study results and caveats: On later analysis, the bulk of CMV-associated TCR beta chains appeared to be HLA-restricted. A later analysis found TCR association rates differed by HLA locus, highest for DRB1 and lowest for HLA-C. It was assumed in the presence/absence analyses that sequencing depth was roughly uniform across donors.

Whereas donors were nominally healthy upon sampling, unrecorded immune exposures were probable. In the PCR, 60 Vbeta and 13 Jbeta primers were used. The method was immunoSEQ multiplex PCR; TCRdb's version includes in-frame clones alone and lacks a portion of them. Of about 160,000 clones listed, just under 80% are singletons. V gave up 1 base and J gave up 0 bases; unmatched junction bases: 11. Germline V gene data show CDR1 as SGHRS and CDR2 as YFSETQ. The CDR3 consists of 19 residues. Specimen: PBMCs. The rearrangement links TRBV5-1 to TRBJ2-2; TRBD1 agrees at 8 bases. This clonotype was obtained from a woman aged 50 to 60 in good health and CMV-seronegative. CDR3 bases: TGCGCCAGCAGCTTGTTGGGCGGCCGGGGACAGGCGAACACCGGGGAGCTGTTTTTT. This sequence encodes CASSLLGGRGQANTGELFF.